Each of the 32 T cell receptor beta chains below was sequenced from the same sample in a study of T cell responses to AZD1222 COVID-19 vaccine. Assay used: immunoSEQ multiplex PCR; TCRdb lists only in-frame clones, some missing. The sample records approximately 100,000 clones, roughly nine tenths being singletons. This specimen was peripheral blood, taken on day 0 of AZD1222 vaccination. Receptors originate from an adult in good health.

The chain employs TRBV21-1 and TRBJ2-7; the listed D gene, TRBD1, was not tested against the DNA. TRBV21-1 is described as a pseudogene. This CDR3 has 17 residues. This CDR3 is CASSTEAGTVHLYEQYF. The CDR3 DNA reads TGTGCCAGCAGCACAGAAGCCGGGACAGTCCACCTCTACGAGCAGTACTTC.

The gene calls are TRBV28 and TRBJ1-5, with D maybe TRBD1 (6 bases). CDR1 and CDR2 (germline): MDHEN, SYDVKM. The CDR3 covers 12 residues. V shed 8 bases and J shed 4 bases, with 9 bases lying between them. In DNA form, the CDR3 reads TGTGCCAGCGTCACAGGGAATCAGCCCCAGCATTTT. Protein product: CASVTGNQPQHF.

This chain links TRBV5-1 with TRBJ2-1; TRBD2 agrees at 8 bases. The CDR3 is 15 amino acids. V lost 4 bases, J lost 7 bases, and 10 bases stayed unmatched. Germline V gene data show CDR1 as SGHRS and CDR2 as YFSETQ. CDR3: CASSLLAARGNEQFF. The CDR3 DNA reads TGCGCCAGCAGCCTACTAGCGGCTCGAGGGAATGAGCAGTTCTTC.

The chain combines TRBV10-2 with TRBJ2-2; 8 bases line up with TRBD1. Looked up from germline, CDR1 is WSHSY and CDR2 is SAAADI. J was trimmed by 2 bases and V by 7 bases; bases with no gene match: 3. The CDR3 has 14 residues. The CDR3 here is CASTGQGNTGELFF. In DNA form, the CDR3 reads TGCGCCAGCACCGGACAGGGAAACACCGGGGAGCTGTTTTTT.

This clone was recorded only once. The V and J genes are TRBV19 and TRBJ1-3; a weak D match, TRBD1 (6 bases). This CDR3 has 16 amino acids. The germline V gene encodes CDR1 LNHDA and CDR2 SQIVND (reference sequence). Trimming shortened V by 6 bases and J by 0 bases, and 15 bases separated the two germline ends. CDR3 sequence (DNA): TGTGCCAGTAGGCCGACAGGCCCTCTCTCTGGAAACACCATATATTTT. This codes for CASRPTGPLSGNTIYF.

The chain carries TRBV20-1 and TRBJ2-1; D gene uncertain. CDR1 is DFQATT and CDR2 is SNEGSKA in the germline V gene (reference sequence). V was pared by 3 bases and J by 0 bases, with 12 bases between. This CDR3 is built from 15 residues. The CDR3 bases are TGCAGTGCTAGTCCGACGCGGAGCTCCTACAATGAGCAGTTCTTC. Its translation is CSASPTRSSYNEQFF.

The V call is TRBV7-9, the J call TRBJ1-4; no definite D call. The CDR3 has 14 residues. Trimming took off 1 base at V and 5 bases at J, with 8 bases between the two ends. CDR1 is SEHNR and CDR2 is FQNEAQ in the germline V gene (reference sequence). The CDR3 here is CASSLVPRNEKLFF. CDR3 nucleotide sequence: TGTGCCAGCAGCTTAGTTCCCAGAAATGAAAAACTGTTTTTT.

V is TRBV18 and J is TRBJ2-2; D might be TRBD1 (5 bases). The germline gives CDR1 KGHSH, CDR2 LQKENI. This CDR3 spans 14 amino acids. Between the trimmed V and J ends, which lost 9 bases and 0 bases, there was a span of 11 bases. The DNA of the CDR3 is TGTGCCAGTATCAGGGAAGCGAACACCGGGGAGCTGTTTTTT. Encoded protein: CASIREANTGELFF.

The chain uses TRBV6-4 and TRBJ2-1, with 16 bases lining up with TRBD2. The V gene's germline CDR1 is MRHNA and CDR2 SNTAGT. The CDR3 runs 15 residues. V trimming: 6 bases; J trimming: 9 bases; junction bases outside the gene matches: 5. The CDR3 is CASSSGTSGRAEQFF. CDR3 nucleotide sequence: TGTGCCAGCAGCTCCGGGACTAGCGGGAGGGCTGAGCAGTTCTTC.

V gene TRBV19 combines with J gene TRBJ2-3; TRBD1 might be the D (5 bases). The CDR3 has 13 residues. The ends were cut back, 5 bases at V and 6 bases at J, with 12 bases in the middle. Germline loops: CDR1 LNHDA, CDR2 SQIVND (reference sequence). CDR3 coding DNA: TGTGCCAGTAGTCCGGACACGGCGGATACGCAGTATTTT. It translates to CASSPDTADTQYF.

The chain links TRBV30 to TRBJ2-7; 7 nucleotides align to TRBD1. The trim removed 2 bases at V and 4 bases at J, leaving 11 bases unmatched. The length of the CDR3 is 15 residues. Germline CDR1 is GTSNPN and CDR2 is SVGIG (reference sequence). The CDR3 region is CAWSKHSGQIYEQYF. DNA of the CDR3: TGTGCCTGGAGTAAACACTCGGGACAGATTTACGAGCAGTACTTC.

CDR3 DNA sequence: TGCGCCAGCAGTCAATCGTGGGTTTCCCGCAGCATTTCAAATCAGCCCCAGCATTTT. Amino acids: CASSQSWVSRSISNQPQHF. V gene TRBV23-1 combines with J gene TRBJ1-5; no definite D call. Being an ORF, TRBV23-1 has a function that is uncertain. CDR3 length: 19 amino acids. Between the trimmed V and J ends, which lost 0 bases and 4 bases, there was a span of 22 bases.

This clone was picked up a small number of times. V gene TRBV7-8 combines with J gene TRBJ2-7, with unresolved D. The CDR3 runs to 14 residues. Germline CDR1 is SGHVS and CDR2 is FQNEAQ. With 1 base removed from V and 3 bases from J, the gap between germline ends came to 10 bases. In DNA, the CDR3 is TGTGCCAGCAGCTTAGGGACCAATATCTACGAGCAGTACTTC. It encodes CASSLGTNIYEQYF. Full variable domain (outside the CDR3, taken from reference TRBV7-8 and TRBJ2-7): GAGVSQSPRYKVAKRGQDVALRCDPISGHVSLFWYQQALGQGPEFLTYFQNEAQLDKSGLPSDRFFAERPEGSVSTLKIQRTQQEDSAVYLCASSLGTNIYEQYFGPGTRLTVT.

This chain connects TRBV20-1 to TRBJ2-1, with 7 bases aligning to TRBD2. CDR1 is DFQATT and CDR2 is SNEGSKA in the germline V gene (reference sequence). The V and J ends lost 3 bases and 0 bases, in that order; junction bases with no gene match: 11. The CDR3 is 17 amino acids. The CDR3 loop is CSASPRERGRSYNEQFF. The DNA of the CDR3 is TGCAGTGCTAGTCCCCGGGAGCGGGGCCGCTCCTACAATGAGCAGTTCTTC.

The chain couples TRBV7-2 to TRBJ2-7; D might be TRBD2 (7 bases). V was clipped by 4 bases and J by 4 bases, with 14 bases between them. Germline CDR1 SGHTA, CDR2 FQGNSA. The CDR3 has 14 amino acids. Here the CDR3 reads CASSSAGRGYEQYF. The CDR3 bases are TGTGCCAGCAGCTCAGCGGGGAGGGGGTACGAGCAGTACTTC.

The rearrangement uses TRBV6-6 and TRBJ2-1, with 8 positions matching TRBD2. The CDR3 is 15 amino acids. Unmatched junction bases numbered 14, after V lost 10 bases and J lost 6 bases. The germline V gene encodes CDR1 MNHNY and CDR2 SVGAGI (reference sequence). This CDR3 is CAISLGLDFSNEQFF. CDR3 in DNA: TGTGCCATCTCTCTGGGACTAGATTTCAGCAATGAGCAGTTCTTC.

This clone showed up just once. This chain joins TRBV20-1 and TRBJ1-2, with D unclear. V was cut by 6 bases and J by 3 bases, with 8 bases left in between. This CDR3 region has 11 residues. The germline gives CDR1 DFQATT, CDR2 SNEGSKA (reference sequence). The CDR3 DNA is TGCAGTGCCCCGAGGGACTATGGCTACACCTTC. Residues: CSAPRDYGYTF.

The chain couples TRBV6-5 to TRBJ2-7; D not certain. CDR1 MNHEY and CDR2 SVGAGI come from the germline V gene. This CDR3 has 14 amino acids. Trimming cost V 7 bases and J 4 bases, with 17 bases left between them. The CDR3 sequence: CASTLLGSRYEQYF. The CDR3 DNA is TGTGCCAGCACCCTTCTTGGTAGTAGGTACGAGCAGTACTTC.

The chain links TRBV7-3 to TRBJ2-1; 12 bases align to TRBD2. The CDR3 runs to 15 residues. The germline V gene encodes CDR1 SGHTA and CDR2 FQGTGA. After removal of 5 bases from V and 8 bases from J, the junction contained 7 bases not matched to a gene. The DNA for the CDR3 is TGTGCCAGCAGCCTAGCGGGAGGGCCCTGGGATGAGCAGTTCTTC. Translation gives CASSLAGGPWDEQFF.

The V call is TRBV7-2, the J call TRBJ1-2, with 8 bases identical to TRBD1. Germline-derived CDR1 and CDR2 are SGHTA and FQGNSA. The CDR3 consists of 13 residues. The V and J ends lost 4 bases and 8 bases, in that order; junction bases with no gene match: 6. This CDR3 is CASSSPGGFGYTF. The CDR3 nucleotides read TGTGCCAGCAGCTCTCCAGGGGGCTTCGGCTACACCTTC.

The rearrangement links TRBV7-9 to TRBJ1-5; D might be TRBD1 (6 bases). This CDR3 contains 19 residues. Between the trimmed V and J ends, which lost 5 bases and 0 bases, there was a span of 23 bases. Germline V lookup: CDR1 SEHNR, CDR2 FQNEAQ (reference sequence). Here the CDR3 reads CASSRLLETAGVSNQPQHF. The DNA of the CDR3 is TGTGCCAGCAGCCGCCTCTTGGAGACCGCAGGGGTTAGCAATCAGCCCCAGCATTTT.

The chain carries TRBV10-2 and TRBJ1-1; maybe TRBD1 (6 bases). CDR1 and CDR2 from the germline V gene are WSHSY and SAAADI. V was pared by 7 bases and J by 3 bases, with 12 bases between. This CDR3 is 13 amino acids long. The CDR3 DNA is TGCGCCAGCACGTCGGGGGGCTACACTGAAGCTTTCTTT. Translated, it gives CASTSGGYTEAFF.

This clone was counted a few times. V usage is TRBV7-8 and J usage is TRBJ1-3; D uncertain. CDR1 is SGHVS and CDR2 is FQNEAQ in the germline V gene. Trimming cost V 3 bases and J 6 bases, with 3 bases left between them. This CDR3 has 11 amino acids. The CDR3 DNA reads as TGTGCCAGCAGCTTCGAAAACACCATATATTTT. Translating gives CASSFENTIYF.

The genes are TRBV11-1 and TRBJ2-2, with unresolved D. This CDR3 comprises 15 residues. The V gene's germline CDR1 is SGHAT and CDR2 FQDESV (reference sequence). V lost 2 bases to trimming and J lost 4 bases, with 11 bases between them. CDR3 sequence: CASSLMGSGTGELFF. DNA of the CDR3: TGTGCCAGCAGCTTAATGGGTTCCGGCACCGGGGAGCTGTTTTTT.

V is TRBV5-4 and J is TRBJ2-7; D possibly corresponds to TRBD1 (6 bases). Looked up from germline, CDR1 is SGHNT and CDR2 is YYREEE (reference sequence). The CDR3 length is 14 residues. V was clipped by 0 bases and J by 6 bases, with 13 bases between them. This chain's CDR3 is CASSLVGLGGEQYF. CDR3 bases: TGTGCCAGCAGCTTGGTGGGCCTAGGGGGCGAGCAGTACTTC. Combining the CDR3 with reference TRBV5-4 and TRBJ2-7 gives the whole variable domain ETGVTQSPTHLIKTRGQQVTLRCSSQSGHNTVSWYQQALGQGPQFIFQYYREEENGRGNFPPRFSGLQFPNYSSELNVNALELDDSALYLCASSLVGLGGEQYFGPGTRLTVT.

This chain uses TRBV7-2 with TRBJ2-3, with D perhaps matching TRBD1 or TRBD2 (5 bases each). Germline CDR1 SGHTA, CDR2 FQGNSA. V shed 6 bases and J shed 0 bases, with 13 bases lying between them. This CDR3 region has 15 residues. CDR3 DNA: TGTGCCAGCAGGTACGACGGGGCCAGCACAGATACGCAGTATTTT. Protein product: CASRYDGASTDTQYF.

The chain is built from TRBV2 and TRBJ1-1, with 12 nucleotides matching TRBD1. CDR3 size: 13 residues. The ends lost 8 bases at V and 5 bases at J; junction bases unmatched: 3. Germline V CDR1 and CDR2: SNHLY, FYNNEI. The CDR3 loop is CASLGQGATEAFF. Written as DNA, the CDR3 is TGTGCCAGCCTGGGACAGGGGGCTACTGAAGCTTTCTTT.

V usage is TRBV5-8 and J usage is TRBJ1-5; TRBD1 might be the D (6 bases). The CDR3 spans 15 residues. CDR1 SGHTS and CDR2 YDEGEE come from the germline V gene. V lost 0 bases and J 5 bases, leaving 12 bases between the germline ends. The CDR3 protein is CASSLVRGWDQPQHF. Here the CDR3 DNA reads TGTGCCAGCAGCTTGGTCAGGGGTTGGGATCAGCCCCAGCATTTT.

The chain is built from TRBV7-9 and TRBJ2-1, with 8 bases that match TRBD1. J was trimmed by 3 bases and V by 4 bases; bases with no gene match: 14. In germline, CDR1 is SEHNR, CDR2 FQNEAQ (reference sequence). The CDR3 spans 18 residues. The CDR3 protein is CASSSTGATVAHYNEQFF. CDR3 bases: TGTGCCAGCAGCTCGACAGGGGCGACCGTTGCTCACTACAATGAGCAGTTCTTC.

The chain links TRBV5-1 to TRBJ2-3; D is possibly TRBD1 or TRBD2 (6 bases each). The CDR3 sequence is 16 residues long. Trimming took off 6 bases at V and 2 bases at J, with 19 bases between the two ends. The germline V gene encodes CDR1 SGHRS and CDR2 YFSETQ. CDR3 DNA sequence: TGCGCCAGCAAATTCGGGGGCGGAGGGCCCACAGATACGCAGTATTTT. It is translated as CASKFGGGGPTDTQYF.

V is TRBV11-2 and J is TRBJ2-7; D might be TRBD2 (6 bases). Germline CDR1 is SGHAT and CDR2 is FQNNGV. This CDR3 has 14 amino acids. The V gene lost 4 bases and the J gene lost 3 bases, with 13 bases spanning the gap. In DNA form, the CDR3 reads TGTGCCAGCAGCTCTGAGGCGGGACTCTACGAGCAGTACTTC. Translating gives CASSSEAGLYEQYF.

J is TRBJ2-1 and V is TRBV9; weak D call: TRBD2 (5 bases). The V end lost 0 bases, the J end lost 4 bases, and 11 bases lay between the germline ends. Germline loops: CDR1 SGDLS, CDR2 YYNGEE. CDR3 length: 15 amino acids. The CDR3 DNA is TGTGCCAGCAGCGTAGAGGCTAGCCGATACAATGAGCAGTTCTTC. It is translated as CASSVEASRYNEQFF.